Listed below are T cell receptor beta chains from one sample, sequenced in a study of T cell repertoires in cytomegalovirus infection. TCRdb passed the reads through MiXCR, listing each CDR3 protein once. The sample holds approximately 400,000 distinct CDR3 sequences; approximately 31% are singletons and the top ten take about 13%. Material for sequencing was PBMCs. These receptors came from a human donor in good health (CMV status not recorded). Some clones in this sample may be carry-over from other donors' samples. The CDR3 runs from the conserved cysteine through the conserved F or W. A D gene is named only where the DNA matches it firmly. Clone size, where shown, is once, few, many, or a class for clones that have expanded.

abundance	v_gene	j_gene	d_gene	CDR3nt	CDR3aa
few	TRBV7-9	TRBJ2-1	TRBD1	TGTGCCAGCAGCCAAGGACAGGTGGGAACCAATGAGCAGTTCTTC	CASSQGQVGTNEQFF
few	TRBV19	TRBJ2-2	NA	TGTGCCAGTAGTATAGTCGGGGGGAACACCGGGGAGCTGTTTTTT	CASSIVGGNTGELFF
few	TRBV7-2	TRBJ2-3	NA	TGTGCCAGCAGCACCCGGGACCGCTTACAGCAGTATTTT	CASSTRDRLQQYF
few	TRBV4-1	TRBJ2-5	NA	TGCGCCAGCAGCCTAACAGGGTTCGAGACCCAGTACTTC	CASSLTGFETQYF
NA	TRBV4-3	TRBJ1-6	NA	TGCGCCAGCAGCCAAGTCCCTAGACAGAATTCACCCCTCCACTTT	CASSQVPRQNSPLHF
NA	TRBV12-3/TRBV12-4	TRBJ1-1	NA	TGTGCCAGCAGCCCTCAAGTAACAGGGAACACTGCAGCTTTCTTT	CASSPQVTGNTAAFF
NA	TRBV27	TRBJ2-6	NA	TGTGCCAGCAGCCGCCTCCTGGGGCCAGGGGCCAACGTCCTGACTTTC	CASSRLLGPGANVLTF
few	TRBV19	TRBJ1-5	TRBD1	TGTGCCAGTAGCGCGGGACAGGTAAAAAGTCAGCCCCAGCATTTT	CASSAGQVKSQPQHF
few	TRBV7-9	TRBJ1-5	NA	TGTGCCAGCAGCTCAGGCGTCGAACAGCCCCAGCATTTT	CASSSGVEQPQHF
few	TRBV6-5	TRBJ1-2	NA	TGTGCCAGCAGCACACCTCTGGGGGATCAGGGCTACACCTTC	CASSTPLGDQGYTF
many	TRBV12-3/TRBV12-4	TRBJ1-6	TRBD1	TGTGCCAGCAGCCCTACAGGGGGCGGAACCTATAATTCACCCCTCCACTTT	CASSPTGGGTYNSPLHF
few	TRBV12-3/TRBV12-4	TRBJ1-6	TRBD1	TGTGCCAGCGCCGGACAGGGGCGGTCCTATAATTCACCCCTCCACTTT	CASAGQGRSYNSPLHF
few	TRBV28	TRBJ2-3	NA	TGTGCCAGCAGTCATGAAGGTGGAGCCTTTGGGTGGCCAGATACGCAGTATTTT	CASSHEGGAFGWPDTQYF
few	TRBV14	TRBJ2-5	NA	TGTGCCAGCAGCCAAGGGGTCAAGGGCAGACAAGAGACCCAGTACTTC	CASSQGVKGRQETQYF
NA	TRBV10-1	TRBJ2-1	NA	TGCGCCAGCAGCTCACAGGAATCGGATGAGCAGTTCTTC	CASSSQESDEQFF